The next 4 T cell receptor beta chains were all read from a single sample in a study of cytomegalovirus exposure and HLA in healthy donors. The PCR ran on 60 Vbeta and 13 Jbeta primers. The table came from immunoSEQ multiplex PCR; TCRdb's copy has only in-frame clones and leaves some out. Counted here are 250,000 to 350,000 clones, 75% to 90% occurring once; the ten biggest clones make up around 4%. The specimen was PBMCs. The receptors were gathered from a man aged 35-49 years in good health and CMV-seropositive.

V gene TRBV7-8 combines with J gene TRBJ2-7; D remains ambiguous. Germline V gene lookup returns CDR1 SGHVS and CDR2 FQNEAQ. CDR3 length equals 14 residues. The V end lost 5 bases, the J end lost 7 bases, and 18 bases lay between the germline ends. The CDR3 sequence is CASSKHRLPLEQYF. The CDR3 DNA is TGTGCCAGCAGCAAGCACCGGTTACCTCTGGAGCAGTACTTC.

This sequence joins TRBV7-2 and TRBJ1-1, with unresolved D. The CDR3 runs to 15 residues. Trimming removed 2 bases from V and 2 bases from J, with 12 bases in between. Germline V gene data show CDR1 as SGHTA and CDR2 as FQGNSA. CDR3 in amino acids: CASSLPRAGNTEAFF. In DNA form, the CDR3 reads TGTGCCAGCAGCTTACCAAGGGCGGGAAACACTGAAGCTTTCTTT.

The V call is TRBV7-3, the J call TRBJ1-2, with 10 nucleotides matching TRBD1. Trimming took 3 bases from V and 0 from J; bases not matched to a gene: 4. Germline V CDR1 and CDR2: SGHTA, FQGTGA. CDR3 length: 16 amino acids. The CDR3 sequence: CASSFRQGATNYGYTF. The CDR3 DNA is TGTGCCAGCAGCTTTAGACAGGGGGCGACTAACTATGGCTACACCTTC.

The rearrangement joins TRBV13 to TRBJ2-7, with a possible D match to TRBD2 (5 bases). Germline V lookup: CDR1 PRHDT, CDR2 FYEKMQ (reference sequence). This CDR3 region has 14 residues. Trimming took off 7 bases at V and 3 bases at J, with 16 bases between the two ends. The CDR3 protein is CASNSRTESYEQYF. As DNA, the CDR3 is TGTGCCAGCAACTCCCGGACTGAGAGCTACGAGCAGTACTTC.